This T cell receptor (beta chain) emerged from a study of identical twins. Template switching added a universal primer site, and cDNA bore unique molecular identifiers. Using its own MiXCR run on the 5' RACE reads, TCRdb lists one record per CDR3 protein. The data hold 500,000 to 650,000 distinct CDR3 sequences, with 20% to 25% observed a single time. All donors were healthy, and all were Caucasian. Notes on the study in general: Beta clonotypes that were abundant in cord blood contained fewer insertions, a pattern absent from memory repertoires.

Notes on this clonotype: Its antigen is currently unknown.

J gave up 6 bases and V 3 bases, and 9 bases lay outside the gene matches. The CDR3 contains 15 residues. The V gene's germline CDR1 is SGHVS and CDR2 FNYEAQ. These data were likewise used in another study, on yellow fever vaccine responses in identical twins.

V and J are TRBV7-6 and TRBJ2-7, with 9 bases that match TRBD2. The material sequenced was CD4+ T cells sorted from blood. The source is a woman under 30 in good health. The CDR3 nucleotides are TGTGCCAGCAGCTTCCAGCCGGGACTAGCCTCCGAGCAGTACTTC. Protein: CASSFQPGLASEQYF.